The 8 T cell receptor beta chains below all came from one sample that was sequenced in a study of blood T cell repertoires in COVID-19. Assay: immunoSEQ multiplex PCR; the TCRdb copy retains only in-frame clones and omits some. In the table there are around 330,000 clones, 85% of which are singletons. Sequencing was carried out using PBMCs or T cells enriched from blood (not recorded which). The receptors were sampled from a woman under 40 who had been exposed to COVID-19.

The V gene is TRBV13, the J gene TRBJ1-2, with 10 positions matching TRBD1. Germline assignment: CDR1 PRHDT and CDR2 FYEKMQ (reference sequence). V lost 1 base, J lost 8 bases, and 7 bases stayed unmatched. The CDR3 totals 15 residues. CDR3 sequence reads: CASSLAGTGALGYTF. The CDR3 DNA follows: TGTGCCAGCAGCTTAGCCGGGACAGGGGCCCTGGGCTACACCTTC.

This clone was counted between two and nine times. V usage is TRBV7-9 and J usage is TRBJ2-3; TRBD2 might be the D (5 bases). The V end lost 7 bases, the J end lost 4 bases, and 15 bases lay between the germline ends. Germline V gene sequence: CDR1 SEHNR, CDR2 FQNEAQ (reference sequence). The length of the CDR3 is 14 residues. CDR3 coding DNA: TGTGCCAGCACCCTGACTACCGGGGCAGATACGCAGTATTTT. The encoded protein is CASTLTTGADTQYF.

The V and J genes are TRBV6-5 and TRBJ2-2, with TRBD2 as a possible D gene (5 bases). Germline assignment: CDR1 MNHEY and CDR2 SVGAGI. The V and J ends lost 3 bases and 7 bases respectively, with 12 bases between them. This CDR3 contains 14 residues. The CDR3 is CASSYSIAGGELFF. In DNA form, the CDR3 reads TGTGCCAGCAGTTATTCCATTGCGGGCGGGGAGCTGTTTTTT.

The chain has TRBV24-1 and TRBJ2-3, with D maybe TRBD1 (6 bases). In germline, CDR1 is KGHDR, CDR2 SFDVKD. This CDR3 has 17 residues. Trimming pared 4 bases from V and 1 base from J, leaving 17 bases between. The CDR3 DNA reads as TGTGCCACCAGTGAGTCGTTGCAGGGGTTTGGCACAGATACGCAGTATTTT. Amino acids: CATSESLQGFGTDTQYF.

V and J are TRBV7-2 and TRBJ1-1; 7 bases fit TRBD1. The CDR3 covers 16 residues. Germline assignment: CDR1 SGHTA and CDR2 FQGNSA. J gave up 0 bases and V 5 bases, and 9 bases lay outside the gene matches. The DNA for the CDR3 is TGTGCCAGCAGCCCCAACGAGGGGGCGGTGAACACTGAAGCTTTCTTT. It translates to CASSPNEGAVNTEAFF.

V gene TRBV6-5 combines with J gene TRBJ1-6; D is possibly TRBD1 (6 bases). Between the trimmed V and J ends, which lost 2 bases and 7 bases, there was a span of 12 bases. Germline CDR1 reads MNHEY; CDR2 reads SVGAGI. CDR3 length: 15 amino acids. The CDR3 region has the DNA TGTGCCAGCAGTTACGGGGGCCGACCCAATTCACCCCTCCACTTT. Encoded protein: CASSYGGRPNSPLHF.

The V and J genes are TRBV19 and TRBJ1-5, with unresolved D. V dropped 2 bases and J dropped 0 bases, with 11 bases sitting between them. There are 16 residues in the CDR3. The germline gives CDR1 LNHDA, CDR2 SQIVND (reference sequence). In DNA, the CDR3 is TGTGCCAGTAGTATACGGAGGGCGTCTAGCAATCAGCCCCAGCATTTT. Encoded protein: CASSIRRASSNQPQHF. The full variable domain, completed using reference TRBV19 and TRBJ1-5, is DGGITQSPKYLFRKEGQNVTLSCEQNLNHDAMYWYRQDPGQGLRLIYYSQIVNDFQKGDIAEGYSVSREKKESFPLTVTSAQKNPTAFYLCASSIRRASSNQPQHFGDGTRLSIL.

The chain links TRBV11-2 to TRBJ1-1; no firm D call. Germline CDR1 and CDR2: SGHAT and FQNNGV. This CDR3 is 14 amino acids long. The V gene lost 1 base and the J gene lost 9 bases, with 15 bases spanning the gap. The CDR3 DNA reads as TGTGCCAGCAGCTTAGGTCAATCAGGAATCCAAGCTTTCTTT. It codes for CASSLGQSGIQAFF.